These T cell receptor beta chains were read from a single sample in a study of T-cell memory formation after mild COVID-19. TCRdb re-called the 5' RACE reads with MiXCR, one entry per CDR3 protein. The data contain 410,000 or so distinct CDR3 sequences, less than 25% of them singletons. The material sequenced was PBMCs or a T cell subset sorted from them (not recorded which). These TCRs come from an adult woman who had mild COVID-19 (a few samples of this study predate the infection). Cell type and time point are not known. CDR3s include the opening cysteine and the closing phenylalanine or tryptophan. A D gene is named only where the DNA matches it firmly. Not all rows give a size; the values are once, few, many and, for expanded clones, a class.

DNA: TGTGCCAGCTCACCACCCACCCGAGGGGATACGCAGTATTTT
CDR3: CASSPPTRGDTQYF
size: few
D: .
J: TRBJ2-3
V: TRBV18

DNA: TGTGCCAGCAGCTCGATAGCGGGAGGGACCTACGAGCAGTACTTC
CDR3: CASSSIAGGTYEQYF
size: .
D: TRBD2
J: TRBJ2-7
V: TRBV5-6

DNA: TGTGCCAGCAGTTTAGGTTTCGGCCAGGGGCCGCAGTACTTC
CDR3: CASSLGFGQGPQYF
size: .
D: .
J: TRBJ2-5
V: TRBV12-3/TRBV12-4

DNA: TGTGCCACCAGTGACTTCGACCCCACCGGGGAGCTGTTTTTT
CDR3: CATSDFDPTGELFF
size: .
D: .
J: TRBJ2-2
V: TRBV24-1

DNA: TGCGCCAGCAGCTTGGACGGACCCAACTACAATGAGCAGTTCTTC
CDR3: CASSLDGPNYNEQFF
size: many
D: .
J: TRBJ2-1
V: TRBV5-1

DNA: TGCGCCAGCAGCTTGGACAGTACGAGAGCCCAGTACTTC
CDR3: CASSLDSTRAQYF
size: many
D: .
J: TRBJ2-5
V: TRBV5-1

DNA: TGTGCCAGCAGTCGACAGAGAAACACTGAAGCTTTCTTT
CDR3: CASSRQRNTEAFF
size: few
D: .
J: TRBJ1-1
V: TRBV12-3/TRBV12-4

DNA: TGTGCCAGCAGCTTAGAGATTCGGACTGGAGTCTACGAGCAGTACTTC
CDR3: CASSLEIRTGVYEQYF
size: few
D: .
J: TRBJ2-7
V: TRBV7-8

DNA: TGTGCCAGCAGCCAGGGGGGTGGAAACACCATATATTTT
CDR3: CASSQGGGNTIYF
size: .
D: TRBD1
J: TRBJ1-3
V: TRBV6-6

DNA: TGTGCCAGCAGCCTAGTTGGGCTCGAGCAGTACTTC
CDR3: CASSLVGLEQYF
size: few
D: .
J: TRBJ2-7
V: TRBV7-2

DNA: TGCAGCGTCCGCCCCGTTTGGGGGCCGGGGTACAATGAGCAGTTCTTC
CDR3: CSVRPVWGPGYNEQFF
size: many
D: .
J: TRBJ2-1
V: TRBV29-1

DNA: TGTGCCAGCAGCTTAGCGGGCAGGGAGGGTTTGGAGCAGTACTTC
CDR3: CASSLAGREGLEQYF
size: .
D: TRBD2
J: TRBJ2-7
V: TRBV7-9

DNA: TGTGCCAGCAGCTATGCCCAGCGGACAGGCCCCTCAACCTACAATGAGCAGTTCTTC
CDR3: CASSYAQRTGPSTYNEQFF
size: many
D: TRBD1
J: TRBJ2-1
V: TRBV6-2/TRBV6-3

DNA: TGCAGTGCTCCGGGAGGGGGAGGCGGGAACACTGAAGCTTTCTTT
CDR3: CSAPGGGGGNTEAFF
size: few
D: .
J: TRBJ1-1
V: TRBV20-1

DNA: TGCAGTGCTAGAGATTTTCGGGGGTTTTCTAATCAGCCCCAGCATTTT
CDR3: CSARDFRGFSNQPQHF
size: .
D: .
J: TRBJ1-5
V: TRBV20-1

DNA: TGTGCCAGCAGCTTACCCGGGGGGGCGGGCAATGAGCAGTTCTTC
CDR3: CASSLPGGAGNEQFF
size: few
D: TRBD2
J: TRBJ2-1
V: TRBV7-9

DNA: TGTGCCAGCAGCTTAATTCGCAGGGGGCACAATGTTAAGCAGTTCTTC
CDR3: CASSLIRRGHNVKQFF
size: .
D: TRBD1
J: TRBJ2-1
V: TRBV7-3

DNA: TGTGCCATTACGAGGGGGAGAAGGACAGATACGCAGTATTTT
CDR3: CAITRGRRTDTQYF
size: .
D: .
J: TRBJ2-3
V: TRBV12-3/TRBV12-4

DNA: TGTGCCAGCAGCGTAGGCCAGGGAGACGGCTACACCTTC
CDR3: CASSVGQGDGYTF
size: .
D: .
J: TRBJ1-2
V: TRBV9

DNA: TGTGCCAGCAGCTTAACGACAACTAGCGCCTACAATGAGCAGTTCTTC
CDR3: CASSLTTTSAYNEQFF
size: .
D: TRBD2
J: TRBJ2-1
V: TRBV7-3

DNA: TGTGCCAGCACCTCCCATAGCGGGGGCGAGCAGTACTTC
CDR3: CASTSHSGGEQYF
size: few
D: TRBD2
J: TRBJ2-7
V: TRBV12-3/TRBV12-4

DNA: TGCGCCAGCAGCTCTCGACATCTCATCACCGGGGAGCTGTTTTTT
CDR3: CASSSRHLITGELFF
size: .
D: .
J: TRBJ2-2
V: TRBV5-1

DNA: TGTGCCAGCAGCTTTTGGACCTCCGGGCCCCAGCATTTT
CDR3: CASSFWTSGPQHF
size: .
D: .
J: TRBJ1-5
V: TRBV7-2

DNA: TGTGCCAGCAGCCAAGGGACTAGCGGAACCTACGAGCAGTACTTC
CDR3: CASSQGTSGTYEQYF
size: few
D: TRBD2
J: TRBJ2-7
V: TRBV4-2

DNA: TGCGCCAGCAGCCCGGCGGGCTACAATGAGCAGTTCTTC
CDR3: CASSPAGYNEQFF
size: many
D: .
J: TRBJ2-1
V: TRBV5-1

DNA: TGTGCCAGCAGCACAGTTAGCGGAGCTCAAGAGACCCAGTACTTC
CDR3: CASSTVSGAQETQYF
size: many
D: .
J: TRBJ2-5
V: TRBV7-2

DNA: TGTGCCTGGAGTGTAGGGCCGTCGGTTGATCAGCCCCAGCATTTT
CDR3: CAWSVGPSVDQPQHF
size: few
D: .
J: TRBJ1-5
V: TRBV30

DNA: TGTGCCAGCAGTGAGGCTAGCAATGAGCAGTTCTTC
CDR3: CASSEASNEQFF
size: .
D: .
J: TRBJ2-1
V: TRBV6-6

DNA: TGTGCCAGCAGCCCAAACGGAGAGAACTATGGCTACACCTTC
CDR3: CASSPNGENYGYTF
size: .
D: .
J: TRBJ1-2
V: TRBV7-6

DNA: TGTGCCAGCAGCCCGGGGGGTACAACTGAAAAACTGTTTTTT
CDR3: CASSPGGTTEKLFF
size: few
D: .
J: TRBJ1-4
V: TRBV7-2

DNA: TGTGCCACCAGTGATCATCAGGGTAAAAAAACCTACAATGAGCAGTTCTTC
CDR3: CATSDHQGKKTYNEQFF
size: .
D: .
J: TRBJ2-1
V: TRBV24-1

DNA: TGCGCCAGCAGCTTGGTGGTAGGGACCAGAGAGACCCAGTACTTC
CDR3: CASSLVVGTRETQYF
size: .
D: .
J: TRBJ2-5
V: TRBV5-1

DNA: TGTGCCAGCTCACCCTTTCAGGGAGGAGAGACCCAGTACTTC
CDR3: CASSPFQGGETQYF
size: .
D: .
J: TRBJ2-5
V: TRBV18

DNA: TGCAGCGTCGGCTCAGGGTGGGCAGATACGCAGTATTTT
CDR3: CSVGSGWADTQYF
size: few
D: .
J: TRBJ2-3
V: TRBV29-1

DNA: TGTGCCAGCAGTTCTCGGACAGGGATGAACACTGAAGCTTTCTTT
CDR3: CASSSRTGMNTEAFF
size: .
D: TRBD1
J: TRBJ1-1
V: TRBV12-3/TRBV12-4

DNA: TGTGCCAGCAGCTTTAAGGACCTACTAGCGGGGGACTACAATGAGCAGTTCTTC
CDR3: CASSFKDLLAGDYNEQFF
size: .
D: TRBD2
J: TRBJ2-1
V: TRBV11-3

DNA: TGTGCCAGCAGCCCCGCAGGGTTCACAGATACGCAGTATTTT
CDR3: CASSPAGFTDTQYF
size: .
D: .
J: TRBJ2-3
V: TRBV12-3/TRBV12-4

DNA: TGTGCCAGCTCACCTTCCTTTTCGGGGGTAACAGATACGCAGTATTTT
CDR3: CASSPSFSGVTDTQYF
size: few
D: .
J: TRBJ2-3
V: TRBV18

DNA: TGTGCCAGCAGCCGCGGGACAGACGATCAGCCCCAGCATTTT
CDR3: CASSRGTDDQPQHF
size: .
D: TRBD1
J: TRBJ1-5
V: TRBV9

DNA: TGTGCCAGCAGCACCCCGGGACTAGAGGGGAGCGAGCAGTACTTC
CDR3: CASSTPGLEGSEQYF
size: many
D: TRBD2
J: TRBJ2-7
V: TRBV7-2

DNA: TGCAGCGCTACGACCAGGGGTGATGAAGCTTTCTTT
CDR3: CSATTRGDEAFF
size: .
D: .
J: TRBJ1-1
V: TRBV29-1

DNA: TGCGCCAGCAGCCCCCTCCGAGGGGACACAGAGCAGTACTTC
CDR3: CASSPLRGDTEQYF
size: few
D: .
J: TRBJ2-7
V: TRBV4-1

DNA: TGTGCCAGCAGATTAGCGGGAATTGATGAGCAGTTCTTC
CDR3: CASRLAGIDEQFF
size: few
D: TRBD2
J: TRBJ2-1
V: TRBV3-1

DNA: TGTGCCAGCAGTCGGGAGTCAGGGTACGAGCAGTACTTC
CDR3: CASSRESGYEQYF
size: .
D: .
J: TRBJ2-7
V: TRBV7-2

DNA: TGCGCCAGCAGCCCTAGCGGGAGGGCCGATGAGCAGTTCTTC
CDR3: CASSPSGRADEQFF
size: few
D: TRBD2
J: TRBJ2-1
V: TRBV5-1

DNA: TGTGCCAGCAGCTTAGATTTGTGGCAGAAAGCCTACGAGCAGTACTTC
CDR3: CASSLDLWQKAYEQYF
size: few
D: .
J: TRBJ2-7
V: TRBV11-2

DNA: TGTGCCAGCAGTTTATATAAAGCGGGGGACGGGCAGTACTTC
CDR3: CASSLYKAGDGQYF
size: .
D: TRBD2
J: TRBJ2-7
V: TRBV27

DNA: TGCAGTCCTCCTCGGGACCTTTTTTTCTCTGAAGCTTTCTTT
CDR3: CSPPRDLFFSEAFF
size: few
D: .
J: TRBJ1-1
V: TRBV20-1

DNA: TGTGCCAGCAGCTCCAGGGAGGGGTCTGGGGACTATGGCTACACCTTC
CDR3: CASSSREGSGDYGYTF
size: .
D: .
J: TRBJ1-2
V: TRBV7-9

DNA: TGTGCCAGCAGTCCCAGTGGGGGGGCGGGGGTGAACACTGAAGCTTTCTTT
CDR3: CASSPSGGAGVNTEAFF
size: few
D: .
J: TRBJ1-1
V: TRBV12-3/TRBV12-4

DNA: TGCGCCAGCAGCTTGGCCGGGACAGGGGAGTACGAGCAGTACTTC
CDR3: CASSLAGTGEYEQYF
size: few
D: TRBD1
J: TRBJ2-7
V: TRBV5-1